This TCR beta chain was observed in a study of radiotherapy plus CTLA-4 blockade in lung cancer. Turning to the study itself: Objective response rate was about 20%; disease control rate, 25% to 35%. General observations from the study: Early blood T cell clone dynamics, with interferon-beta, were reported to best predict response. Radiotherapy was combined with ipilimumab, and tumor-derived TCR clones then expanded in blood.

This CDR3 spans 13 amino acids. CDR1 is MNHEY, CDR2 SVGAGI, per germline. Deletions cut 4 bases from V and 5 bases from J, with 9 bases between. Sequencing used immunoSEQ multiplex PCR; TCRdb keeps in-frame clones, though not all of them. Of fewer than 150,000 clones in the sample, 78% were seen once. Alongside CTLA-4 blockade with ipilimumab, patients with chemo-refractory metastatic non-small-cell lung cancer received focal radiation. Worth noting for this clone: Its antigen is still unknown.

V and J are TRBV6-5 and TRBJ1-5, with D unresolved. Source: peripheral blood, taken from a patient treated with radiotherapy plus ipilimumab. The source of this sequence is a human donor with non-small cell lung cancer who had a partial response to radiotherapy plus ipilimumab. The CDR3 region is CASSFGRDQPQHF. The CDR3 DNA follows: TGTGCCAGCAGTTTCGGCCGGGATCAGCCCCAGCATTTT.